This passage covers 26 T cell receptor beta chains from one sample sequenced in a study of T cell responses to AZD1222 COVID-19 vaccine. Only in-frame clones appear in the TCRdb table, and some are missing; sequencing was by immunoSEQ multiplex PCR. This repertoire shows about 130,000 clones, 89% found once; its top ten account for 5% to 6.5%. The specimen was peripheral blood, collected on day 0 of AZD1222 vaccination. The receptors come from an adult in good health.

The V and J genes are TRBV27 and TRBJ1-1; D is uncertain. V was pared by 3 bases and J by 1 base, with 12 bases between. The CDR3 loop spans 15 amino acids. From germline, CDR1 is MNHEY and CDR2 SMNVEV (reference sequence). The CDR3 DNA follows: TGTGCCAGCAGTTTTAACCTGGGAGGGAACACTGAAGCTTTCTTT. Its translation is CASSFNLGGNTEAFF.

DNA for the CDR3: TGCGCCAGCAGCTTGAATCCGGGAACCCCAGAGGCTTTCTTT. This sequence encodes CASSLNPGTPEAFF. V and J are TRBV5-1 and TRBJ1-1; D uncertain. CDR1 SGHRS and CDR2 YFSETQ come from the germline V gene. Trimming stripped 1 base from V and 11 bases from J, with 18 bases between. The CDR3 spans 14 residues.

This chain links TRBV5-5 with TRBJ2-5, with a possible D match to TRBD2 (6 bases). The CDR3 has 14 amino acids. Germline-derived CDR1 and CDR2 are SGHKS and YYEKEE (reference sequence). V gave up 2 bases and J gave up 3 bases, with 11 bases separating them. CDR3 DNA sequence: TGTGCCAGCAGCTTACCGGGGGACGAAGAGACCCAGTACTTC. It codes for CASSLPGDEETQYF.

The V call is TRBV6-5, the J call TRBJ2-3, with D unresolved. The length of the CDR3 is 15 residues. Germline V gives CDR1 MNHEY, CDR2 SVGAGI. V shed 6 bases and J shed 0 bases, with 13 bases lying between them. The CDR3 sequence is CASSQIQTSTDTQYF. In DNA form, the CDR3 reads TGTGCCAGCAGCCAAATACAGACTAGCACAGATACGCAGTATTTT.

This chain links TRBV5-1 with TRBJ2-7, with a possible D match to TRBD2 (5 bases). The CDR3 extends over 16 amino acids. Trimming stripped 4 bases from V and 3 bases from J, with 20 bases between. CDR1 is SGHRS and CDR2 is YFSETQ in the germline V gene. DNA for the CDR3: TGCGCCAGCAGCCCAGATCTGACGGGGATTAACTACGAGCAGTACTTC. Translating gives CASSPDLTGINYEQYF.

This clone was counted a single time. V is TRBV3-1 (or the pseudogene TRBV3-2) and J is TRBJ2-2; no clear D gene. The CDR3 contains 14 residues. CDR1 is LGHDT and CDR2 is YNNKEL in the germline V gene (reference sequence). The V and J ends lost 1 base and 4 bases respectively, with 7 bases between them. CDR3: CASSQAAGTGELFF. DNA of the CDR3: TGTGCCAGCAGCCAAGCGGCTGGCACCGGGGAGCTGTTTTTT.

The genes are TRBV9 and TRBJ1-2; D not resolved. The V end was cut by 1 base, the J end by 7 bases, with 8 bases between. The CDR3 consists of 12 residues. The germline V gene encodes CDR1 SGDLS and CDR2 YYNGEE. The CDR3 DNA reads as TGTGCCAGCAGCGTAAATTCCGGTGGCTACACCTTC. Translation gives CASSVNSGGYTF.

J is TRBJ1-6 and V is TRBV7-8; D unclear. The CDR3 length is 15 residues. Trimming left V 1 base short and J 3 bases short, with 7 bases between. Germline-derived CDR1 and CDR2 are SGHVS and FQNEAQ. CDR3 region: CASSLGPVYNSPLHF. The CDR3 DNA reads as TGTGCCAGCAGCTTAGGTCCCGTCTATAATTCACCCCTCCACTTT.

This chain connects TRBV14 to TRBJ2-3, with D unclear. There are 14 residues in the CDR3. With 4 bases removed from V and 2 bases from J, the gap between germline ends came to 10 bases. Germline lookup yields CDR1 SGHDN and CDR2 FVKESK. The CDR3 DNA follows: TGTGCCAGCAGCCTAGCCGGGTCCACAGATACGCAGTATTTT. Translated, it gives CASSLAGSTDTQYF.

The V call is TRBV11-2, the J call TRBJ2-7; D uncertain. Trimming pared 2 bases from V and 2 bases from J, leaving 13 bases between. CDR3 length: 15 residues. Per germline, CDR1 SGHAT and CDR2 FQNNGV. The CDR3 is CASSLQVSTAYEQYF. The CDR3 nucleotides are TGTGCCAGCAGCTTACAGGTGTCAACAGCCTACGAGCAGTACTTC.

The chain couples TRBV10-1 to TRBJ1-3; D gene unclear. The V gene's germline CDR1 is WNHNN and CDR2 SYGVQD (reference sequence). The CDR3 is made up of 14 amino acids. Trimming took 3 bases from V and 4 from J, leaving 10 bases between them. In DNA, the CDR3 is TGCGCCAGCAGTGAAGGCTTCTCCGGAAACACCATATATTTT. Encoded protein: CASSEGFSGNTIYF.

The chain recombines TRBV5-1 with TRBJ2-2; D gene uncertain. Germline V CDR1 and CDR2: SGHRS, YFSETQ. The CDR3 loop spans 11 amino acids. V dropped 8 bases and J dropped 4 bases, with 6 bases sitting between them. The CDR3 DNA sequence: TGCGCCAGTACAGTCACCGGGGAGCTGTTTTTT. Translated, it gives CASTVTGELFF.

V is TRBV7-9 and J is TRBJ1-4; D is undetermined. V lost 2 bases, J lost 7 bases, and 8 bases lay in between. The CDR3 consists of 13 residues. Looked up from germline, CDR1 is SEHNR and CDR2 is FQNEAQ (reference sequence). CDR3 coding DNA: TGTGCCAGCAGCTTACCGGGCCTTGAAAAACTGTTTTTT. Amino acids: CASSLPGLEKLFF.

The chain carries TRBV2 and TRBJ2-7; no definite D call. V lost 6 bases to trimming and J lost 6 bases, with 24 bases between them. Germline CDR1 is SNHLY and CDR2 is FYNNEI. The CDR3 sequence is 16 residues long. The CDR3 DNA follows: TGTGCCAGCAGGGACCCTTCGGACCCTTTTCTTGGCGAGCAGTACTTC. This sequence encodes CASRDPSDPFLGEQYF.

The CDR3 loop is CASSWTGIGQPQHF. The DNA of the CDR3 is TGTGCCAGCAGTTGGACAGGGATCGGCCAGCCCCAGCATTTT. J is TRBJ1-5 and V is TRBV6-5; 8 bases match TRBD1. The ends lost 4 bases at V and 7 bases at J; junction bases unmatched: 6. CDR3 length: 14 amino acids. The germline CDR1 and CDR2 sequences are MNHEY and SVGAGI.

This sequence joins TRBV10-2 and TRBJ2-7; D is ambiguous. The CDR3 is 14 amino acids. V gave up 2 bases and J gave up 0 bases, with 8 bases separating them. CDR1 and CDR2 (germline): WSHSY, SAAADI. CDR3 sequence reads: CASSESGSSYEQYF. In DNA form, the CDR3 reads TGCGCCAGCAGTGAGAGTGGGTCCTCCTACGAGCAGTACTTC.

This clone has only one observation. V and J are TRBV7-9 and TRBJ1-3; the match to TRBD1 covers 7 bases. V lost 6 bases to trimming and J lost 3 bases; unmatched junction nucleotides: 2. This CDR3 has 13 residues. Germline V gives CDR1 SEHNR, CDR2 FQNEAQ (reference sequence). The CDR3 DNA follows: TGTGCCAGCAGGGGGACAGATGGAAACACCATATATTTT. This sequence encodes CASRGTDGNTIYF.

The genes are TRBV7-2 and TRBJ2-4, with 7 bases identical to TRBD1. Germline V gene lookup returns CDR1 SGHTA and CDR2 FQGNSA. The CDR3 spans 15 residues. The trim removed 1 base at V and 3 bases at J, leaving 3 bases unmatched. CDR3 sequence: CASSLGRTGKNIQYF. The CDR3 nucleotides read TGTGCCAGCAGCTTAGGGAGGACAGGCAAAAACATTCAGTACTTC.

The chain joins TRBV3-1 (or the pseudogene TRBV3-2) to TRBJ1-5; 8 bases agree with TRBD1. The CDR3 is 14 residues long. The V gene's germline CDR1 is LGHDT and CDR2 YNNKEL (reference sequence). Losses at the gene ends were 4 bases for V and 7 bases for J; bases not matched to a gene: 6. The DNA of the CDR3 is TGTGCCAGCAGCCTTGGACAGGGAACCCAGCCCCAGCATTTT. It is translated as CASSLGQGTQPQHF.

The chain links TRBV3-1 (or the pseudogene TRBV3-2) to TRBJ1-1; D is possibly TRBD1 (5 bases). Germline CDR1 LGHDT, CDR2 YNNKEL (reference sequence). Deletions cut 3 bases from V and 5 bases from J, with 13 bases between. This CDR3 comprises 14 residues. Here the CDR3 reads CASSQRDSPTEAFF. The CDR3 DNA follows: TGTGCCAGCAGCCAGAGAGACAGCCCTACTGAAGCTTTCTTT.

The V and J genes are TRBV5-8 and TRBJ2-1; D could derive from TRBD1 or TRBD2 (5 bases each). Trimming shortened V by 1 base and J by 9 bases, and 8 bases separated the two germline ends. The CDR3 length is 12 residues. CDR1 is SGHTS, CDR2 YDEGEE, per germline. CDR3 in amino acids: CASSLQGTEQFF. CDR3 bases: TGTGCCAGCAGCTTGCAAGGGACTGAGCAGTTCTTC.

CDR3 DNA: TGTGCCAGTAGTATAGTTTCCGGGCTGCGCGAGCAGTACTTC. This sequence encodes CASSIVSGLREQYF. V usage is TRBV19 and J usage is TRBJ2-7; D is uncertain. The CDR3 loop spans 14 amino acids. The germline V gene has CDR1 LNHDA and CDR2 SQIVND (reference sequence). Trimming removed 1 base at V and 6 bases at J, with 13 bases between.

The rearrangement uses TRBV7-9 and TRBJ2-7; 7 bases are a match to TRBD1. Trimming cost V 0 bases and J 6 bases; bases outside gene matches: 14. The CDR3 is made up of 17 amino acids. The germline V gene has CDR1 SEHNR and CDR2 FQNEAQ (reference sequence). CDR3 nucleotide sequence: TGTGCCAGCAGCTTAGCGCTGGGTGACAGGGCGGAATCCGAGCAGTACTTC. It yields the protein CASSLALGDRAESEQYF.

The chain recombines TRBV3-1 (or the pseudogene TRBV3-2) with TRBJ1-4, with unresolved D. The CDR3 has 16 amino acids. Trimming cost V 2 bases and J 8 bases, with 18 bases left between them. Germline assignment: CDR1 LGHDT and CDR2 YNNKEL (reference sequence). The CDR3 here is CASSQRTAAADEKLFF. CDR3 nucleotides: TGTGCCAGCAGCCAAAGAACCGCGGCGGCGGACGAAAAACTGTTTTTT.

V usage is TRBV27 and J usage is TRBJ1-6; D is ambiguous. The germline V and J ends were trimmed by 3 bases and 9 bases, with 12 bases remaining between them. CDR3 size: 14 residues. Germline CDR1 MNHEY, CDR2 SMNVEV (reference sequence). The CDR3 spells CASSFIGQASPLHF. Here the CDR3 DNA reads TGTGCCAGCAGTTTTATCGGTCAAGCTTCACCCCTCCACTTT.

V is TRBV6-4 and J is TRBJ1-2; TRBD1 aligns across 8 bases. CDR3 size: 14 residues. V lost 3 bases and J lost 5; bases outside the gene matches: 5. Per germline, CDR1 MRHNA and CDR2 SNTAGT. The CDR3 region is CASSEAGGGYGYTF. The CDR3 DNA reads TGTGCCAGCAGTGAAGCAGGGGGCGGATATGGCTACACCTTC.